One sample yielded the 16 T cell receptor beta chains listed below, sequenced in a study of neurological immune-mediated disorders. TCRdb reanalysed the 5' RACE reads using MiXCR and keeps one entry per CDR3 protein. The sample carries tens of thousands of distinct CDR3 sequences, less than 3.5% recorded once. This sample's time point: longitudinal time-point 1 (baseline). Sequencing was performed on PBMCs. These receptors were obtained from a woman aged 55-70 years with multiple sclerosis.

The table lists this clonotype with many counts. The chain uses TRBV6-2 or TRBV6-3 and TRBJ2-1; no definite D call. The germline CDR1 and CDR2 sequences are MNHEY and SVGEGT. V lost 6 bases and J 8 bases, leaving 11 bases between the germline ends. The CDR3 spans 12 residues. The CDR3 is CASRSSYDEQFF. The CDR3 nucleotides are TGTGCCAGCAGATCCTCATACGATGAGCAGTTCTTC.

In this sample, this clonotype turned up many times. The chain has TRBV5-1 and TRBJ2-7, with TRBD1 as a possible D gene (6 bases). With 2 bases removed from V and 2 bases from J, the gap between germline ends came to 11 bases. The CDR3 has 14 amino acids. In germline, CDR1 is SGHRS, CDR2 YFSETQ. CDR3 sequence (DNA): TGCGCCAGCAGCTTCCGGGACACAACCTACGAGCAGTACTTC. It codes for CASSFRDTTYEQYF.

This clonotype was seen many times. J is TRBJ2-2 and V is TRBV5-1; D might be TRBD2 (7 bases). CDR1 SGHRS and CDR2 YFSETQ come from the germline V gene. The V and J ends lost 4 bases and 7 bases respectively, with 17 bases between them. The CDR3 sequence is 15 residues long. CDR3 nucleotides: TGCGCCAGCAGCGACGGTGGGGGGGCCGGCGGGGAGCTGTTTTTT. It translates to CASSDGGGAGGELFF.

This clonotype occurred many times. The chain carries TRBV7-6 and TRBJ2-2; possibly TRBD1 or TRBD2 for D (5 bases each). The CDR3 contains 18 residues. CDR1 SGHVS and CDR2 FNYEAQ come from the germline V gene. Trimming took 1 base from V and 6 from J, leaving 21 bases between them. CDR3 DNA sequence: TGTGCCAGCAGCTTAGTCGTCCCGGGACGCTCACGGGCCGGGGAGCTGTTTTTT. The encoded protein is CASSLVVPGRSRAGELFF.

Many counts were recorded for this clonotype. This sequence joins TRBV20-1 and TRBJ2-7; 13 bases are shared with TRBD2. Germline assignment: CDR1 DFQATT and CDR2 SNEGSKA (reference sequence). V lost 5 bases, J lost 4 bases, and 5 bases stayed unmatched. The CDR3 is 14 amino acids. The CDR3 loop is CSAGPGLAGYEQYF. CDR3 coding DNA: TGCAGTGCTGGCCCGGGACTAGCGGGGTACGAGCAGTACTTC.

This clonotype was detected many times. The chain combines TRBV20-1 with TRBJ1-3, with a possible D match to TRBD1 (5 bases). V lost 6 bases and J 0 bases, leaving 15 bases between the germline ends. Germline V lookup: CDR1 DFQATT, CDR2 SNEGSKA (reference sequence). The CDR3 has 15 amino acids. DNA of the CDR3: TGCAGTGCAGTCCCCCAGGGCCCCTCTGGAAACACCATATATTTT. Its translation: CSAVPQGPSGNTIYF.

This clonotype has just a few counts. CDR3: CASNPLGLAGGASPDTQYF. The CDR3 nucleotides are TGTGCCAGCAACCCCCTCGGGCTAGCGGGGGGAGCCTCCCCAGATACGCAGTATTTT. The V call is TRBV6-4, the J call TRBJ2-3, with TRBD2 matching over 11 bases. The junction had 19 bases not matched to a gene; V was cut back by 7 bases and J by 4 bases. This CDR3 spans 19 amino acids. CDR1 is MRHNA and CDR2 is SNTAGT in the germline V gene.

The sample holds many counts of this clonotype. This chain joins TRBV28 and TRBJ2-7; D remains ambiguous. The CDR3 runs 12 residues. Trimming stripped 1 base from V and 5 bases from J, with 6 bases between. Looked up from germline, CDR1 is MDHEN and CDR2 is SYDVKM. The CDR3 reads CASSLSRDEQYF. The CDR3 DNA follows: TGTGCCAGCAGTTTATCCCGGGACGAGCAGTACTTC.

Note on this clonotype: It may be a read error: a sequence one base away is much more abundant. This chain joins TRBV12-3 or TRBV12-4 and TRBJ2-2; D unclear. Trimming took off 10 bases at V and 6 bases at J, with 15 bases between the two ends. This CDR3 is built from 13 residues. The CDR3 DNA is TGTGCCACATCGCGGTTAAGGGCCGGGGAGCTGTTTTTT. Amino acid sequence: CATSRLRAGELFF.

This clonotype was picked up many times. This chain connects TRBV6-1 to TRBJ1-4, with a weak D call TRBD1 (5 bases). The CDR3 runs to 15 residues. Germline CDR1 and CDR2: MNHNS and SASEGT. The V gene lost 6 bases and the J gene lost 0 bases, with 11 bases spanning the gap. CDR3 nucleotide sequence: TGTGCCAGCAGGGGGGGGAGCGCAACTAATGAAAAACTGTTTTTT. Translation gives CASRGGSATNEKLFF.

In its sample, this clonotype was seen many times. CDR3 sequence: CAIRSLRSAEAFF. The CDR3 DNA is TGTGCCATCAGGAGCCTACGCTCGGCTGAAGCTTTCTTT. The chain employs TRBV10-3 and TRBJ1-1; D remains ambiguous. Germline assignment: CDR1 ENHRY and CDR2 SYGVKD. The CDR3 sequence is 13 residues long. Trimming took 6 bases from V and 6 from J, leaving 14 bases between them.

This clonotype has more than one count but fewer than ten. The germline gene is not matched at one end of the junction; a read error may be the cause. The V gene is TRBV5-6, the J gene TRBJ1-5, with unresolved D. CDR1 SGHDT and CDR2 YYEEEE come from the germline V gene. The CDR3 contains 17 residues. The CDR3 region has the DNA TGTGCCAGCAGCTTGGGTCCGGTAGCCCTTTCCAATCAGCCCCAGAATTTT. It yields the protein CASSLGPVALSNQPQNF.

This clonotype was found a few times. The chain couples TRBV5-1 to TRBJ2-5; D is perhaps TRBD2 (5 bases). The CDR3 extends over 14 amino acids. The germline V gene has CDR1 SGHRS and CDR2 YFSETQ. V was trimmed by 2 bases and J by 2 bases, leaving 10 bases between them. The CDR3 DNA is TGCGCCAGCAGCTTTAGCGACCCTCAAGAGACCCAGTACTTC. Residues: CASSFSDPQETQYF.

This clonotype was recorded at least ten times. The rearrangement joins TRBV5-6 to TRBJ2-1, with a weak D call TRBD1 (6 bases). V lost 0 bases and J lost 8, with 15 bases in between. Germline loops: CDR1 SGHDT, CDR2 YYEEEE. This CDR3 spans 15 amino acids. CDR3 region: CASSLAGVASDEQFF. CDR3 nucleotide sequence: TGTGCCAGCAGCTTGGCAGGGGTAGCATCGGATGAGCAGTTCTTC.

This clonotype has a count of ten or more. The chain combines TRBV6-4 with TRBJ2-1; 8 bases fit TRBD2. The junction had 2 bases not matched to a gene; V was cut back by 0 bases and J by 4 bases. Germline V CDR1 and CDR2: MRHNA, SNTAGT. This CDR3 has 15 amino acids. The CDR3 DNA reads TGTGCCAGCAGTGACTCTGGCGGGGGGTACAATGAGCAGTTCTTC. Amino acid sequence: CASSDSGGGYNEQFF.

This clonotype was seen many times. The chain uses TRBV12-3 or TRBV12-4 and TRBJ1-2; maybe TRBD1 (5 bases). This CDR3 contains 12 residues. The V and J ends lost 7 bases and 8 bases respectively, with 14 bases between them. Here the CDR3 DNA reads TGTGCCAGCACCAAGACAGAGGGAGGCTACACCTTC. This encodes CASTKTEGGYTF.